The next 29 T cell receptor beta chains were all read from a single sample in a study of T cell responses to AZD1222 COVID-19 vaccine. TCRdb's copy holds only in-frame clones and misses some; the assay was immunoSEQ multiplex PCR. The table has some 80,000 clones, about 83% seen once; the top ten hold roughly 29%. Here the sequenced sample was peripheral blood, taken 28 days after the second dose of the MenACWY control vaccine. The receptors were gathered from an adult who received the MenACWY meningococcal vaccine as a control.

This clone has just one count. The chain recombines TRBV12-5 with TRBJ2-3; 7 bases line up with TRBD1. V shed 6 bases, J shed 2 bases, and the junction held 14 bases outside the gene matches. CDR1 LGHNT and CDR2 FRNRAP come from the germline V gene. This CDR3 has 17 residues. This CDR3 is CASGPPITGAHTDTQYF. Written as DNA, the CDR3 is TGTGCTAGTGGCCCACCCATAACAGGGGCGCACACAGATACGCAGTATTTT.

The chain recombines TRBV19 with TRBJ2-5; 9 bases line up with TRBD2. Per the germline V gene, CDR1 is LNHDA and CDR2 is SQIVND (reference sequence). V lost 3 bases and J lost 1; bases outside the gene matches: 3. The CDR3 contains 15 residues. Written as DNA, the CDR3 is TGTGCCAGTAGTATGGGAGCGGGGGGCCAAGAGACCCAGTACTTC. Amino acid sequence: CASSMGAGGQETQYF.

The chain carries TRBV19 and TRBJ2-1; TRBD2 matches 8 bases. CDR3 length: 16 amino acids. From germline, CDR1 is LNHDA and CDR2 SQIVND (reference sequence). Germline trimming cut 5 bases from V and 7 bases from J; bases unmatched to any gene: 13. DNA of the CDR3: TGTGCCAGTAGTGCACTACCGGGACTAGGGGCAAATGAGCAGTTCTTC. Encoded protein: CASSALPGLGANEQFF.

This sequence joins TRBV7-9 and TRBJ1-2, with a tentative D call TRBD1 (5 bases). The CDR3 loop spans 14 amino acids. With 5 bases removed from V and 8 bases from J, the gap between germline ends came to 18 bases. Germline lookup yields CDR1 SEHNR and CDR2 FQNEAQ (reference sequence). The CDR3 loop is CASSLEQPRGGYTF. The CDR3 DNA follows: TGTGCCAGCAGCCTCGAACAGCCGAGGGGCGGCTACACCTTC.

This chain uses TRBV6-2 or TRBV6-3 with TRBJ1-2; maybe TRBD1 (5 bases). V gave up 5 bases and J gave up 8 bases, with 24 bases separating them. Germline V gives CDR1 MNHEY, CDR2 SVGEGT. The CDR3 is 16 residues long. The CDR3 region has the DNA TGTGCCAGCAGTGAGGCCCGTTCACGTCTATGGGGCGGCTACACCTTC. It translates to CASSEARSRLWGGYTF.

The genes are TRBV5-1 and TRBJ2-1, with 10 nucleotides matching TRBD2. Unmatched junction bases numbered 10, after V lost 5 bases and J lost 8 bases. The germline gives CDR1 SGHRS, CDR2 YFSETQ. The CDR3 consists of 15 residues. For the CDR3, the DNA is TGCGCCAGCAGTCATCGGACTAGCGGAGAGGATGAGCAGTTCTTC. This gives the protein CASSHRTSGEDEQFF. The full variable domain, in which reference TRBV5-1 and TRBJ2-1 provide the parts outside the CDR3, is KAGVTQTPRYLIKTRGQQVTLSCSPISGHRSVSWYQQTPGQGLQFLFEYFSETQRNKGNFPGRFSGRQFSNSRSEMNVSTLELGDSALYLCASSHRTSGEDEQFFGPGTRLTVL.

V gene TRBV27 combines with J gene TRBJ1-1; 7 nucleotides line up with TRBD1. Germline CDR1 reads MNHEY; CDR2 reads SMNVEV (reference sequence). J was trimmed by 4 bases and V by 3 bases; bases with no gene match: 5. CDR3 length: 14 amino acids. DNA for the CDR3: TGTGCCAGCAGTTTTTACAGGGGAGGCACTGAAGCTTTCTTT. This sequence encodes CASSFYRGGTEAFF.

The chain has TRBV3-1 (or the pseudogene TRBV3-2) and TRBJ2-3, with unresolved D. The V end lost 4 bases, the J end lost 0 bases, and 8 bases lay between the germline ends. Germline CDR1 reads LGHDT; CDR2 reads YNNKEL (reference sequence). The CDR3 length is 14 residues. CDR3 protein: CASSRGVSTDTQYF. The CDR3 DNA follows: TGTGCCAGCAGCCGTGGAGTTAGCACAGATACGCAGTATTTT.

V and J are TRBV5-6 and TRBJ1-5; no clear D gene. Between the trimmed V and J ends, which lost 0 bases and 4 bases, there was a span of 8 bases. Per germline, CDR1 SGHDT and CDR2 YYEEEE. CDR3 length: 14 amino acids. CDR3 sequence reads: CASSLGLTNQPQHF. The DNA for the CDR3 is TGTGCCAGCAGCTTGGGACTTACTAATCAGCCCCAGCATTTT.

By share, this clone counts as medium-sized. The chain joins TRBV11-2 to TRBJ2-3, with TRBD1 matching over 8 bases. The J segment lost 4 bases and the V segment lost 9 bases, leaving 9 bases of the junction unmatched. This CDR3 comprises 14 residues. Germline CDR1 is SGHAT and CDR2 is FQNNGV. As DNA, the CDR3 is TGTGCCAGTGAGGACAGGGTCTCCTCAGATACGCAGTATTTT. Translation: CASEDRVSSDTQYF.

The chain links TRBV5-1 to TRBJ1-1; a weak D match, TRBD1 (6 bases). The germline V and J ends were trimmed by 4 bases and 1 base, with 14 bases remaining between them. The CDR3 runs to 15 residues. Germline CDR1 SGHRS, CDR2 YFSETQ. As DNA, the CDR3 is TGCGCCAGCAGCGATACAGGGAAAGGGAACACTGAAGCTTTCTTT. This encodes CASSDTGKGNTEAFF.

The chain uses TRBV6-5 and TRBJ1-4, with TRBD1 as a possible D gene (5 bases). The germline V and J ends were trimmed by 6 bases and 7 bases, with 18 bases remaining between them. Per germline, CDR1 MNHEY and CDR2 SVGAGI. There are 15 residues in the CDR3. The DNA of the CDR3 is TGTGCCAGCAGCGCCGTCGGGGCAAGGAGTGAAAAACTGTTTTTT. It translates to CASSAVGARSEKLFF.

The chain joins TRBV4-1 to TRBJ1-2; 9 bases line up with TRBD1. Germline lookup yields CDR1 MGHRA and CDR2 YSYEKL. The trim removed 4 bases at V and 7 bases at J, leaving 7 bases unmatched. The CDR3 spans 14 residues. In nucleotides, the CDR3 is TGCGCCAGCAGCCTTACGACAGGGGGTTCTGGCTACACCTTC. It yields the protein CASSLTTGGSGYTF.

The chain is built from TRBV12-3 or TRBV12-4 and TRBJ2-5; no reliable D call. This CDR3 comprises 11 residues. V lost 3 bases and J lost 5, with 4 bases in between. The CDR3 protein is CASSFDETQYF. CDR3 DNA sequence: TGTGCCAGCAGTTTTGATGAGACCCAGTACTTC.

DNA for the CDR3: TGTGCCAGCAGCGTAAGTGACACAAGCTATGGCTACACCTTC. Translation gives CASSVSDTSYGYTF. The chain couples TRBV9 to TRBJ1-2; unclear D gene. Germline assignment: CDR1 SGDLS and CDR2 YYNGEE. This CDR3 is built from 14 residues. Trimming removed 1 base from V and 4 bases from J, with 11 bases in between.

This sequence joins TRBV7-2 and TRBJ1-6; weak D call: TRBD1 (5 bases). The CDR3 is 13 residues long. Germline V CDR1 and CDR2: SGHTA, FQGNSA. V lost 3 bases to trimming and J lost 10 bases, with 10 bases between them. CDR3 nucleotide sequence: TGTGCCAGCAGCTTGAGGGGCGTCTCACCCCTCCACTTT. Its translation: CASSLRGVSPLHF.

CDR3 residues: CASSIEAGLAKNIQYF. CDR3 nucleotide sequence: TGTGCCAGTAGTATAGAGGCGGGATTAGCCAAAAACATTCAGTACTTC. The rearrangement links TRBV19 to TRBJ2-4; weak D call: TRBD2 (6 bases). Germline V gives CDR1 LNHDA, CDR2 SQIVND (reference sequence). Trimming pared 0 bases from V and 0 bases from J, leaving 9 bases between. CDR3 length: 16 residues.

The genes are TRBV19 and TRBJ2-3; 11 nucleotides align to TRBD2. The germline gives CDR1 LNHDA, CDR2 SQIVND (reference sequence). V lost 4 bases to trimming and J lost 5 bases; unmatched junction nucleotides: 5. This CDR3 contains 15 residues. CDR3 residues: CASSTPSGGIDTQYF. CDR3 DNA sequence: TGTGCCAGTAGTACTCCTAGCGGGGGGATAGATACGCAGTATTTT.

The rearrangement uses TRBV3-1 (or the pseudogene TRBV3-2) and TRBJ1-2; tentatively, D is TRBD1 (5 bases). The CDR3 contains 14 residues. V was trimmed by 4 bases and J by 8 bases, leaving 17 bases between them. Looked up from germline, CDR1 is LGHDT and CDR2 is YNNKEL (reference sequence). CDR3 sequence (DNA): TGTGCCAGCAGCCCTGCGGCGCGGGGGGGAGGCTACACCTTC. This encodes CASSPAARGGGYTF.

The chain employs TRBV3-1 (or the pseudogene TRBV3-2) and TRBJ2-7; the match to TRBD2 covers 7 bases. V was clipped by 4 bases and J by 3 bases; unmatched bases: 9. The germline gives CDR1 LGHDT, CDR2 YNNKEL (reference sequence). The CDR3 sequence is 15 residues long. As DNA, the CDR3 is TGTGCCAGCAGCCGCGGCGGCGGGAGTAACTACGAGCAGTACTTC. Residues: CASSRGGGSNYEQYF.

V usage is TRBV5-7 and J usage is TRBJ1-2; D not resolved. TRBV5-7 is identified as an open reading frame with a role that is uncertain. CDR3 length: 15 amino acids. Between the trimmed V and J ends, which lost 4 bases and 6 bases, there was a span of 19 bases. The CDR3 sequence: CASSAWFPEEDGYTF. CDR3 bases: TGTGCCAGCAGCGCGTGGTTTCCAGAAGAGGATGGCTACACCTTC.

This clone was recorded once. This chain links TRBV6-5 with TRBJ2-2; D is unclear. In germline, CDR1 is MNHEY, CDR2 SVGAGI. The CDR3 is made up of 15 amino acids. Trimming cost V 0 bases and J 6 bases, with 11 bases left between them. Written as DNA, the CDR3 is TGTGCCAGCAGTTACTCGTGGGGAAGGGCCGGGGAGCTGTTTTTT. Amino acid sequence: CASSYSWGRAGELFF.

The chain has TRBV15 and TRBJ1-3; the D is unclear. Germline V gene sequence: CDR1 LNHNV, CDR2 YYDKDF (reference sequence). V was clipped by 0 bases and J by 0 bases, with 12 bases between them. The CDR3 is 17 residues long. The CDR3 bases are TGTGCCACCAGCAGAGATTCGAAACCTCTCTCTGGAAACACCATATATTTT. Translating gives CATSRDSKPLSGNTIYF.

CDR3 in amino acids: CSVERSNEQYF. CDR3 DNA: TGCAGCGTTGAGAGGTCGAACGAGCAGTACTTC. V usage is TRBV29-1 and J usage is TRBJ2-7, with D hard to call. V gave up 3 bases and J gave up 5 bases, with 8 bases separating them. This CDR3 has 11 residues. The germline CDR1 and CDR2 sequences are SQVTM and ANQGSEA.

The rearrangement uses TRBV4-1 and TRBJ2-2; D perhaps matches TRBD1 (5 bases). Germline V lookup: CDR1 MGHRA, CDR2 YSYEKL. The CDR3 runs 17 residues. V lost 4 bases and J lost 3, with 18 bases in between. DNA for the CDR3: TGCGCCAGCAGCCCTCAGGGTGGCGAATCGGACACCGGGGAGCTGTTTTTT. This encodes CASSPQGGESDTGELFF.

The CDR3 spells CASSSPWSRGNQPQHF. DNA of the CDR3: TGTGCCAGCAGCAGCCCCTGGTCTCGGGGCAATCAGCCCCAGCATTTT. The gene calls are TRBV6-2 or TRBV6-3 and TRBJ1-5; D remains ambiguous. Germline V lookup: CDR1 MNHEY, CDR2 SVGEGT. CDR3 length equals 16 residues. The V end was cut by 6 bases, the J end by 2 bases, with 17 bases between.

This chain uses TRBV6-2 or TRBV6-3 with TRBJ2-3; weak D call: TRBD1 (6 bases). This CDR3 spans 15 amino acids. Germline-derived CDR1 and CDR2 are MNHEY and SVGEGT. V was clipped by 3 bases and J by 4 bases, with 14 bases between them. This CDR3 reads CASSYLSGEADTQYF. DNA for the CDR3: TGTGCCAGCAGTTATCTGTCAGGGGAAGCAGATACGCAGTATTTT.

This clone appeared a few times. This sequence joins TRBV4-3 and TRBJ2-2, with no clear D. The ends were cut back, 0 bases at V and 1 base at J, with 3 bases in the middle. This CDR3 is 14 amino acids long. Germline V CDR1 and CDR2: LGHNA, YSLEER. The CDR3 DNA reads TGCGCCAGCAGCCAAGACATGAACACCGGGGAGCTGTTTTTT. Protein sequence: CASSQDMNTGELFF.

The gene calls are TRBV10-3 and TRBJ2-7; unclear D gene. CDR1 is ENHRY and CDR2 is SYGVKD in the germline V gene. The CDR3 is 12 residues long. V dropped 6 bases and J dropped 5 bases, with 11 bases sitting between them. The CDR3, as DNA: TGTGCCATCAGCCCGACCAGTGACGAGCAGTACTTC. The encoded protein is CAISPTSDEQYF.